This T cell receptor (beta chain) was sequenced during a study of T cell responses to AZD1222 COVID-19 vaccine. Study-wide background: Second-dose schedules of about 4 or about 12 weeks were combined. The study, taken as a whole, reports: Baseline testing showed seropositivity in only a handful of AZD1222 recipients. Reports say nearly half of spike-specific TCRs go after unmutated variant regions. When two AZD1222 doses had been given, Spike-specific TCR breadth and depth rose.

Concerning this clone itself: Antigen specificity is unknown.

Profiled with immunoSEQ multiplex PCR; TCRdb holds only in-frame clones, not every one. The sample holds 90,000 to 100,000 clones, 75% to 90% seen once. The TCR originated in an adult in good health. The material sequenced was peripheral blood, taken on day 0 of AZD1222 vaccination.

For the CDR3, the DNA is TGCGCCAGCAGCGACCCACAGGGGGCGAATGAAAAACTGTTTTTT. It specifies CASSDPQGANEKLFF. The V gene is TRBV5-1, the J gene TRBJ1-4; TRBD1 matches 9 bases. This CDR3 is built from 15 residues. The germline CDR1 and CDR2 sequences are SGHRS and YFSETQ. V was pared by 4 bases and J by 5 bases, with 6 bases of the junction left unmatched.